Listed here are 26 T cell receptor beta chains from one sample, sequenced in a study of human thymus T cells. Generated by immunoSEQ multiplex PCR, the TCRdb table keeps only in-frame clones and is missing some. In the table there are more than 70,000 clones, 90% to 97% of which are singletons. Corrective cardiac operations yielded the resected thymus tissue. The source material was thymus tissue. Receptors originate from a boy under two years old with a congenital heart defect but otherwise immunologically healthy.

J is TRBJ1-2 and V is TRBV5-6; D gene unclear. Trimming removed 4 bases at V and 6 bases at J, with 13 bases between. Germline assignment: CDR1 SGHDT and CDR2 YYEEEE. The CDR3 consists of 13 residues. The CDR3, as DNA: TGTGCCAGCAGCCCCAGACCTGTTCATGGCTACACCTTC. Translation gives CASSPRPVHGYTF. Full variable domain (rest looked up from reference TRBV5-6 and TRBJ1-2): DAGVTQSPTHLIKTRGQQVTLRCSPKSGHDTVSWYQQALGQGPQFIFQYYEEEERQRGNFPDRFSGHQFPNYSSELNVNALLLGDSALYLCASSPRPVHGYTFGSGTRLTVV.

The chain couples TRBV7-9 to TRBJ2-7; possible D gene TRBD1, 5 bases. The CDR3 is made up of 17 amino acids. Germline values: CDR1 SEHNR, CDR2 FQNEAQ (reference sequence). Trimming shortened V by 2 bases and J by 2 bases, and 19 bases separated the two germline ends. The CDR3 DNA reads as TGTGCCAGCAGCTTATTTTTGCCCAGGGCCAAGACCTACGAGCAGTACTTC. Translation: CASSLFLPRAKTYEQYF.

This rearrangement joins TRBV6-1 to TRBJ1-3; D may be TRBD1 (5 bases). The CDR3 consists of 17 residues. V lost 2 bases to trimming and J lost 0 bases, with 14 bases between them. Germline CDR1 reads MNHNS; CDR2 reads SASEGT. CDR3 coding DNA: TGTGCCAGCAGTGAAATCTGGGGGGGTGACTCTGGAAACACCATATATTTT. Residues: CASSEIWGGDSGNTIYF.

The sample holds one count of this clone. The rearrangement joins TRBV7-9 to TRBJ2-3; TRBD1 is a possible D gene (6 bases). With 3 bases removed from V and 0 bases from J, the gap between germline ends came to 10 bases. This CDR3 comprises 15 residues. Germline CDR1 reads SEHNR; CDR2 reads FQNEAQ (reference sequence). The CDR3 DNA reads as TGTGCCAGCAGCTTGCCAGGGGCTAGCACAGATACGCAGTATTTT. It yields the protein CASSLPGASTDTQYF.

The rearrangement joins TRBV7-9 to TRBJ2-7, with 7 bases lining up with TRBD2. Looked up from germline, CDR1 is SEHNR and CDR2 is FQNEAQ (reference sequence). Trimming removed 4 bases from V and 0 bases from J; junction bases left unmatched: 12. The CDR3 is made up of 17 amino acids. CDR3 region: CASSSRSGTTPSYEQYF. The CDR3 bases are TGTGCCAGCAGCTCAAGATCCGGGACTACCCCCTCCTACGAGCAGTACTTC.

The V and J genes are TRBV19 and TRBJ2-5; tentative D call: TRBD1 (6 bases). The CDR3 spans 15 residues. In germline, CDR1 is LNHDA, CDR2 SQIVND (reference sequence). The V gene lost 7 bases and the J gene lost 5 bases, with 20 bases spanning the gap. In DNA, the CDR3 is TGTGCCAGTACCAGAAACTGGAAGGGGGTGGAGACCCAGTACTTC. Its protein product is CASTRNWKGVETQYF.

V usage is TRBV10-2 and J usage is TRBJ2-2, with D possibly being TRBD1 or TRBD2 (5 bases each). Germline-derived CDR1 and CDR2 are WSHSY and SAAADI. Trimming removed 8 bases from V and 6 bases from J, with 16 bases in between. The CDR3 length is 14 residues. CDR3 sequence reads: CASHPGTLPGELFF. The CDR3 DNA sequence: TGCGCCAGCCACCCCGGGACCCTCCCCGGGGAGCTGTTTTTT.

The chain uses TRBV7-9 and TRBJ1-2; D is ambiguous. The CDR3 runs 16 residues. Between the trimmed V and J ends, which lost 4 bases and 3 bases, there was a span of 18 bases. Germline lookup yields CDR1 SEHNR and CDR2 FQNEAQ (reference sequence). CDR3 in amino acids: CASSSKTSKNHYGYTF. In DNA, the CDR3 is TGTGCCAGCAGCTCAAAGACGTCAAAAAATCACTATGGCTACACCTTC.

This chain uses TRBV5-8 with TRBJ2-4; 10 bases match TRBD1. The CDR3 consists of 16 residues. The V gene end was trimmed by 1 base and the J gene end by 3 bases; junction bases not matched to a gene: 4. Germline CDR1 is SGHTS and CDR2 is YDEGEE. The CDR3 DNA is TGTGCCAGCAGCTTGACCGGGACAGGGGTCAAAAACATTCAGTACTTC. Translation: CASSLTGTGVKNIQYF.

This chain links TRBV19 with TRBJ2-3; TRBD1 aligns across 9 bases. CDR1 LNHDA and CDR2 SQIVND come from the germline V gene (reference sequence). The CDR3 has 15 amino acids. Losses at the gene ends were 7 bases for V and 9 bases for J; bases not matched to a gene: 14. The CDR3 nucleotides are TGTGCCAGTATCCATACGGGACAGGGTCCGCGAACGCAGTATTTT. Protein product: CASIHTGQGPRTQYF.

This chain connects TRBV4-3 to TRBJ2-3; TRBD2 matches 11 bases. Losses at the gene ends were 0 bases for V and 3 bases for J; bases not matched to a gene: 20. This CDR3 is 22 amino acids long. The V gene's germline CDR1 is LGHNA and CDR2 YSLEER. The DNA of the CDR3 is TGCGCCAGCAGCCAAGAAGTTTTGGGTCTAGCGGGGGGCCCGGGTAAAACAGATACGCAGTATTTT. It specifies CASSQEVLGLAGGPGKTDTQYF.

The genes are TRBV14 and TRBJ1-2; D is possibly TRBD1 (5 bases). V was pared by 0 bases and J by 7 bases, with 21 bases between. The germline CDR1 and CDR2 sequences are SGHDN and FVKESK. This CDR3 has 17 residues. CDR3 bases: TGTGCCAGCAGCCAAGATAGGCGGGGGTCCCTTAACGGTGGCTACACCTTC. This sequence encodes CASSQDRRGSLNGGYTF.

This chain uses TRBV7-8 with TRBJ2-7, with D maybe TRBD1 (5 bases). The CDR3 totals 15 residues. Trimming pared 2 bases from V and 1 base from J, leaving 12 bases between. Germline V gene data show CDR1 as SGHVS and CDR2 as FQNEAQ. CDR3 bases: TGTGCCAGCAGCTTACAAGGGGTTCGTTCCTACGAGCAGTACTTC. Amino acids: CASSLQGVRSYEQYF.

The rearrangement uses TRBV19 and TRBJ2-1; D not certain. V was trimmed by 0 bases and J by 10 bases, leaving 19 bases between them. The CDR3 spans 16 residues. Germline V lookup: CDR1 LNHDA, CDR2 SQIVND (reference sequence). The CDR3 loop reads CASSIDGLAGSREQFF. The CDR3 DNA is TGTGCCAGTAGTATAGACGGTTTGGCAGGCTCAAGGGAGCAGTTCTTC.

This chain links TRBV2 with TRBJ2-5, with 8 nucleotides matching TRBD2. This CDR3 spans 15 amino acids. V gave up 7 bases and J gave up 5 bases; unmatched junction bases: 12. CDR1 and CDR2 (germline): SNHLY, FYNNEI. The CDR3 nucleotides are TGTGCCAGCACCCCAGCGGGAGAGGTTATGGAGACCCAGTACTTC. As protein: CASTPAGEVMETQYF. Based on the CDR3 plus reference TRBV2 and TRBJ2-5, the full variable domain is EPEVTQTPSHQVTQMGQEVILRCVPISNHLYFYWYRQILGQKVEFLVSFYNNEISEKSEIFDDQFSVERPDGSNFTLKIRSTKLEDSAMYFCASTPAGEVMETQYFGPGTRLLVL.

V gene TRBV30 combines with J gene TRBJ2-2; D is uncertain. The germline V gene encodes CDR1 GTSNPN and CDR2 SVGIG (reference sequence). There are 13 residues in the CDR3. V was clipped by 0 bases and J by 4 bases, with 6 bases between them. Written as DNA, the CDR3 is TGTGCCTGGAGTGTGAAGAGCACCGGGGAGCTGTTTTTT. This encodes CAWSVKSTGELFF.

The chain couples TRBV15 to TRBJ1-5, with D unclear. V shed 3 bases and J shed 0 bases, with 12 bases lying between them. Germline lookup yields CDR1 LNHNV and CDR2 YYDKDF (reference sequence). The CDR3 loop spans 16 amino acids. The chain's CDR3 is CATSRGSLYSNQPQHF. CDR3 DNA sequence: TGTGCCACCAGCAGGGGCAGTTTGTATAGCAATCAGCCCCAGCATTTT.

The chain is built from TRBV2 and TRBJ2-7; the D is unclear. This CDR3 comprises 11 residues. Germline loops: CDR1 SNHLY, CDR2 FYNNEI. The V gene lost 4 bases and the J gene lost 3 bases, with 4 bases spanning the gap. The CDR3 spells CASSGGYEQYF. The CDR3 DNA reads TGTGCCAGCAGTGGAGGCTACGAGCAGTACTTC.

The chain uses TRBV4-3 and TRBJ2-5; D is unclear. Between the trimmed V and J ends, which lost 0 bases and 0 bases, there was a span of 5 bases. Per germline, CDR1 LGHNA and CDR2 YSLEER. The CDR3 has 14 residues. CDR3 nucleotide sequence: TGCGCCAGCAGCCAAGAAAGGGACCAAGAGACCCAGTACTTC. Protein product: CASSQERDQETQYF.

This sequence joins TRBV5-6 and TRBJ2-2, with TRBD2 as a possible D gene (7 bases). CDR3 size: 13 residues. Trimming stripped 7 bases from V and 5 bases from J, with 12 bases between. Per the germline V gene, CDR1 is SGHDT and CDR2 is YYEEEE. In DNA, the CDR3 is TGTGCCAGCGTCCGGGGGGCTACCGGGGAGCTGTTTTTT. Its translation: CASVRGATGELFF.

DNA of the CDR3: TGCGCCAGCAGCCAAGATGAGCGGGTTTCGGCAGATAACACTGAAGCTTTCTTT. Its translation is CASSQDERVSADNTEAFF. V is TRBV4-1 and J is TRBJ1-1; no clear D gene. Deletions cut 0 bases from V and 2 bases from J, with 19 bases between. The CDR3 sequence is 18 residues long. CDR1 is MGHRA, CDR2 YSYEKL, per germline.

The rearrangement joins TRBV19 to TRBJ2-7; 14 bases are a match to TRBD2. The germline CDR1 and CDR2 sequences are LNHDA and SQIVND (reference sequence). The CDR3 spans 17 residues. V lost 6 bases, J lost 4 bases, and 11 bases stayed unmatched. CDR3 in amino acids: CASRSGLAGVSGYEQYF. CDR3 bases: TGTGCCAGTAGATCGGGACTAGCGGGAGTCTCCGGGTACGAGCAGTACTTC.

CDR3 in DNA: TGTGCCAGTAGTATAATGGGAGCTAGAAGTTGGTACTCACCCCTCCACTTT. Its protein is CASSIMGARSWYSPLHF. The J gene is TRBJ1-6, the V gene TRBV19; D gene unclear. V shed 2 bases and J shed 10 bases, with 21 bases lying between them. This CDR3 is 17 amino acids long. CDR1 and CDR2 (germline): LNHDA, SQIVND (reference sequence).

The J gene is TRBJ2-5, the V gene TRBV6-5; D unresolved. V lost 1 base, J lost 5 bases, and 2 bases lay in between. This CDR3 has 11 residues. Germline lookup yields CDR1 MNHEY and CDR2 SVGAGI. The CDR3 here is CASSYYETQYF. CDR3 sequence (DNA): TGTGCCAGCAGTTACTACGAGACCCAGTACTTC.

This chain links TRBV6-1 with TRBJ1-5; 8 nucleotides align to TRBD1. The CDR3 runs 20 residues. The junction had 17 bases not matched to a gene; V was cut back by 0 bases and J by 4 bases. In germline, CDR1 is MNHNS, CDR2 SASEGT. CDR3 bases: TGTGCCAGCAGTGAAGCGATCCAAGGTGCGGGGACAGGCCCAAATCAGCCCCAGCATTTT. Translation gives CASSEAIQGAGTGPNQPQHF.

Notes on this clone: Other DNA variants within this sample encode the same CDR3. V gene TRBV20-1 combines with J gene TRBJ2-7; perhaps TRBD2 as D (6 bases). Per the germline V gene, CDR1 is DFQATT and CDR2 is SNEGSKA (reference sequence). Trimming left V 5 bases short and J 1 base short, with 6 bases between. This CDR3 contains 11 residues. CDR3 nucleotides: TGCAGTGCTGGGGGGTCCTACGAGCAGTACTTC. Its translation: CSAGGSYEQYF.